Following are 15 T cell receptor beta chains from one sample sequenced in a study of blood T cell repertoires in COVID-19. Assay: immunoSEQ multiplex PCR; the TCRdb copy retains only in-frame clones and omits some. The sample lists some 500,000 clones; around 90% were seen once. The sample comprised peripheral blood. All receptors derive from a woman between 50 and 59 years old with COVID-19, enrolled during active disease.

The chain couples TRBV5-5 to TRBJ2-2; D is possibly TRBD1 (6 bases). The CDR3 has 13 residues. Between the trimmed V and J ends, which lost 2 bases and 7 bases, there was a span of 9 bases. Germline assignment: CDR1 SGHKS and CDR2 YYEKEE (reference sequence). The CDR3 sequence: CASSFKGDGELFF. The CDR3 DNA is TGTGCCAGCAGCTTTAAGGGGGACGGGGAGCTGTTTTTT.

The chain's CDR3 is CASNTRGRGGYTF. Here the CDR3 DNA reads TGTGCCAGCAATACAAGGGGTAGGGGTGGCTACACCTTC. The chain carries TRBV3-1 (or the pseudogene TRBV3-2) and TRBJ1-2; maybe TRBD1 (5 bases). Trimming left V 7 bases short and J 7 bases short, with 16 bases between. This CDR3 has 13 residues. Germline CDR1 is LGHDT and CDR2 is YNNKEL (reference sequence).

This clone occurred once. This rearrangement joins TRBV7-2 to TRBJ1-4, with TRBD1 matching 9 bases. The CDR3 sequence is 17 residues long. Trimming cost V 4 bases and J 0 bases; bases outside gene matches: 6. Germline V gene data show CDR1 as SGHTA and CDR2 as FQGNSA. The CDR3: CASSSNRGRATNEKLFF. CDR3 DNA sequence: TGTGCCAGCAGCTCTAACAGGGGGCGCGCAACTAATGAAAAACTGTTTTTT.

The chain joins TRBV19 to TRBJ1-5, with D possibly TRBD1 on 5 matching bases. V was shortened by 6 bases and J by 0 bases, with 15 bases between the two germline ends. The CDR3 contains 16 residues. The germline CDR1 and CDR2 sequences are LNHDA and SQIVND (reference sequence). CDR3 in DNA: TGTGCCAGTAGGGCTGGGGGGGTCCTTAGCAATCAGCCCCAGCATTTT. Protein sequence: CASRAGGVLSNQPQHF.

The rearrangement uses TRBV3-1 (or the pseudogene TRBV3-2) and TRBJ1-2; D is ambiguous. The CDR3 has 13 residues. The V gene lost 1 base and the J gene lost 4 bases, with 7 bases spanning the gap. Germline V gene data show CDR1 as LGHDT and CDR2 as YNNKEL (reference sequence). The CDR3 protein is CASSQALSYGYTF. As DNA, the CDR3 is TGTGCCAGCAGCCAAGCACTCTCCTATGGCTACACCTTC.

V gene TRBV12-5 combines with J gene TRBJ2-1; 8 bases align to TRBD1. V shed 7 bases and J 5 bases; nucleotides not matched to a gene: 13. Germline-derived CDR1 and CDR2 are LGHNT and FRNRAP. This CDR3 is built from 16 residues. The CDR3 bases are TGTGCTAGTGCCACTTCCCGGGACAGGTCGAACAATGAGCAGTTCTTC. This codes for CASATSRDRSNNEQFF.

This rearrangement joins TRBV28 to TRBJ2-1; 8 bases fit TRBD2. CDR3 length: 13 residues. Per the germline V gene, CDR1 is MDHEN and CDR2 is SYDVKM. J lost 9 bases, V lost 3 bases, and 4 bases had no gene match. The CDR3 loop reads CASSFGGVTEQFF. The CDR3 DNA reads as TGTGCCAGCAGTTTCGGGGGGGTTACTGAGCAGTTCTTC.

The chain is built from TRBV9 and TRBJ1-5, with 10 bases matching TRBD1. The junction had 8 bases not matched to a gene; V was cut back by 4 bases and J by 7 bases. CDR1 and CDR2 (germline): SGDLS, YYNGEE. CDR3 size: 15 residues. The CDR3 DNA reads as TGTGCCAGCAGCCAAAGACAGGGGGCTTCGCAGCCCCAGCATTTT. It specifies CASSQRQGASQPQHF.

This clone was found many times. This chain connects TRBV4-1 to TRBJ2-7, with D possibly being TRBD2 (6 bases). Germline V gives CDR1 MGHRA, CDR2 YSYEKL. The germline V and J ends were trimmed by 4 bases and 3 bases, with 13 bases remaining between them. This CDR3 comprises 14 residues. The DNA for the CDR3 is TGCGCCAGCAGCCTTCATTCGGGGGTCTACGAGCAGTACTTC. This sequence encodes CASSLHSGVYEQYF.

The chain employs TRBV2 and TRBJ1-1; D is uncertain. This CDR3 has 11 amino acids. Looked up from germline, CDR1 is SNHLY and CDR2 is FYNNEI. The V gene lost 8 bases and the J gene lost 3 bases, with 7 bases spanning the gap. CDR3 sequence reads: CASLFHTEAFF. In DNA form, the CDR3 reads TGTGCCAGCTTATTTCACACTGAAGCTTTCTTT.

The rearrangement uses TRBV5-8 and TRBJ1-6; 7 bases align to TRBD1. The V and J ends lost 2 bases and 11 bases, in that order; junction bases with no gene match: 10. CDR3 size: 15 residues. Germline CDR1 SGHTS, CDR2 YDEGEE. The CDR3 loop reads CASSLTGTENPPLHF. In DNA form, the CDR3 reads TGTGCCAGCAGCTTAACCGGGACAGAGAATCCACCCCTCCACTTT.

V and J are TRBV2 and TRBJ1-2; D gene uncertain. In germline, CDR1 is SNHLY, CDR2 FYNNEI. The CDR3 loop spans 16 amino acids. Trimming took 7 bases from V and 0 from J, leaving 18 bases between them. The CDR3 DNA is TGTGCCAGCACCTCCCTGGAGACGGTGACTAACTATGGCTACACCTTC. Translating it yields CASTSLETVTNYGYTF.

The chain combines TRBV9 with TRBJ2-3; 7 nucleotides match TRBD2. The CDR3 contains 15 residues. Germline CDR1 and CDR2: SGDLS and YYNGEE. With 0 bases clipped from V and 4 bases from J, the junction kept 5 bases outside the gene matches. The CDR3 DNA reads TGTGCCAGCAGCGTAGATGCTAGCGGCGCAGATACGCAGTATTTT. Protein: CASSVDASGADTQYF.

V and J are TRBV10-1 and TRBJ2-3, with 12 bases matching TRBD2. This CDR3 has 17 residues. Germline V lookup: CDR1 WNHNN, CDR2 SYGVQD (reference sequence). The V gene end was trimmed by 5 bases and the J gene end by 1 base; junction bases not matched to a gene: 7. CDR3 amino acids: CASSSGTSGLGTDTQYF. For the CDR3, the DNA is TGCGCCAGCAGTTCCGGGACTAGCGGGTTAGGCACAGATACGCAGTATTTT.

V usage is TRBV5-4 and J usage is TRBJ1-1; a possible D gene is TRBD1 (6 bases). Per germline, CDR1 SGHNT and CDR2 YYREEE (reference sequence). This CDR3 comprises 14 residues. Deletions cut 4 bases from V and 7 bases from J, with 17 bases between. The CDR3 loop reads CASSLPGGAGEAFF. Written as DNA, the CDR3 is TGTGCCAGCAGCCTACCTGGGGGGGCGGGTGAAGCTTTCTTT.